Listed below are T cell receptor beta chains from one sample, sequenced in a study of T cell clones after liver transplantation. Some clones are missing from TCRdb's copy, which holds only in-frame ones; the method was immunoSEQ multiplex PCR. The sample consists of around 19,000 clones, 88% of them appearing once. This sample comprised CD8+ T cells from blood, obtained before liver transplant. These receptor sequences come from a human donor who received a liver transplant. Each CDR3 is given with its conserved first and last residue. D genes are given only for firm matches. Clone size, where shown, is once, few, many, or a class for clones that have expanded.

size: -
V: TRBV9
D: TRBD2
J: TRBJ2-1
length: 16
DNA: TGTGCCAGCAGCGTAGGGCCGAGCGGGGTTTACAATGAGCAGTTCTTC
CDR3: CASSVGPSGVYNEQFF

size: once
V: TRBV23-1
D: TRBD1
J: TRBJ1-2
length: 14
DNA: TGCGCCAGCAGCCAGGGGGGGGATAGCTATGGCTACACCTTC
CDR3: CASSQGGDSYGYTF

size: few
V: TRBV6-5
D: TRBD1
J: TRBJ1-1
length: 14
DNA: TGTGCCAGCAACGACAGGGCAGGGGGCACTGAAGCTTTCTTT
CDR3: CASNDRAGGTEAFF

size: -
V: TRBV10-1
D: -
J: TRBJ1-1
length: 12
DNA: TGCGCCAGCAGTCATACAGGGACTGAAGCTTTCTTT
CDR3: CASSHTGTEAFF

size: -
V: TRBV5-4
D: -
J: TRBJ2-1
length: 18
DNA: TGTGCCAGCAGCCCGAACCGGGGGCCCCTTTTCTCCTACAATGAGCAGTTCTTC
CDR3: CASSPNRGPLFSYNEQFF

size: -
V: TRBV7-2
D: TRBD1
J: TRBJ2-2
length: 17
DNA: TGTGCCAGCACACCCGGGACAGGGAGGACCAACACCGGGGAGCTGTTTTTT
CDR3: CASTPGTGRTNTGELFF

size: -
V: TRBV2
D: TRBD2
J: TRBJ2-7
length: 16
DNA: TGTGCCAGCAGTGAGCCGGGACTAGGGCCCCTCTACGAGCAGTACTTC
CDR3: CASSEPGLGPLYEQYF

size: -
V: TRBV27
D: -
J: TRBJ2-2
length: 15
DNA: TGTGCCAGCAGAGTCCGGGACGGCTACACCGGGGAGCTGTTTTTT
CDR3: CASRVRDGYTGELFF

size: -
V: TRBV7-6
D: -
J: TRBJ2-1
length: 18
DNA: TGTGCCAGCAGCTTAGGTTTTAGGGGGAGCTTCTCCTACAATGAGCAGTTCTTC
CDR3: CASSLGFRGSFSYNEQFF

size: once
V: TRBV19
D: -
J: TRBJ2-1
length: 16
DNA: TGTGCCAGTAGTATAGTGGGGGGAGGCACCTACAATGAGCAGTTCTTC
CDR3: CASSIVGGGTYNEQFF

size: once
V: TRBV4-1
D: TRBD1
J: TRBJ2-7
length: 14
DNA: TGCGCCAGCAGCCAAGGGGACAGTAGCTACGAGCAGTACTTC
CDR3: CASSQGDSSYEQYF

size: -
V: TRBV4-3
D: TRBD1
J: TRBJ1-1
length: 16
DNA: TGCGCCAGCAGCCAACCCGGACAGGGGGCTTTGACTGAAGCTTTCTTT
CDR3: CASSQPGQGALTEAFF

size: -
V: TRBV28
D: -
J: TRBJ2-4
length: 15
DNA: TGTGCCAGCAGTCCCGGGACCGGCCCTTGGGATATTCAGTACTTC
CDR3: CASSPGTGPWDIQYF

size: -
V: TRBV28
D: -
J: TRBJ1-1
length: 14
DNA: TGTGCCAGCAGTTCCTTGAGAGCTTCCACTGAAGCTTTCTTT
CDR3: CASSSLRASTEAFF

size: -
V: TRBV7-9
D: -
J: TRBJ1-1
length: 13
DNA: TGTGCCAGCAGCTTTGGCGGAAACACTGAAGCTTTCTTT
CDR3: CASSFGGNTEAFF

size: -
V: TRBV6-1
D: -
J: TRBJ2-7
length: 14
DNA: TGTGCCAGCAGTGAAGGACTAGTGGTCTACGAGCAGTACTTC
CDR3: CASSEGLVVYEQYF

size: -
V: TRBV11-2
D: TRBD2
J: TRBJ2-7
length: 17
DNA: TGTGCCAGCAGCGCACACCCTTCTAGCGGGATTATCAACGAGCAGTACTTC
CDR3: CASSAHPSSGIINEQYF

size: -
V: TRBV19
D: -
J: TRBJ2-5
length: 15
DNA: TGTGCCAGTAGTATTTGGGTGGGGCCACAAGAGACCCAGTACTTC
CDR3: CASSIWVGPQETQYF

size: once
V: TRBV28
D: TRBD2
J: TRBJ2-1
length: 14
DNA: TGTGCCAGCAGGGTTAGCGGGTGGGAAAATGAGCAGTTCTTC
CDR3: CASRVSGWENEQFF

size: -
V: TRBV5-5
D: -
J: TRBJ2-7
length: 15
DNA: TGTGCCAGCAGCTGGAGGGGACTCCCCGAGACCGAGCAGTACTTC
CDR3: CASSWRGLPETEQYF

size: -
V: TRBV6-5
D: -
J: TRBJ1-1
length: 13
DNA: TGTGCCAGCAGCCTCTCGGGGAACACTGAAGCTTTCTTT
CDR3: CASSLSGNTEAFF

size: -
V: TRBV15
D: TRBD2
J: TRBJ2-3
length: 17
DNA: TGTGCCACCAGCAGAGATCTAGCGGTCCTTAGCACAGATACGCAGTATTTT
CDR3: CATSRDLAVLSTDTQYF

size: -
V: TRBV7-9
D: -
J: TRBJ1-1
length: 15
DNA: TGTGCCAGCAGCTTGGACATGTCAATGAACACTGAAGCTTTCTTT
CDR3: CASSLDMSMNTEAFF

size: -
V: TRBV6-5
D: -
J: TRBJ2-1
length: 15
DNA: TGTGCCAGCAGTTTCACCAGTGGGGGGATGGATGAGCAGTTCTTC
CDR3: CASSFTSGGMDEQFF